What follows are 3 T cell receptor beta chains derived from one specimen sequenced in a study of metastatic and nonmetastatic thyroid tumors. TCRdb re-called the PCR reads through MiXCR. The sample has about 40,000 clones, less than 20% seen once; the top ten hold approximately 9.8%. Each patient came to thyroid surgery without any prior treatment (of any kind). The sample consisted of tumor tissue. The receptors originated from a female donor with papillary thyroid cancer or a benign thyroid nodule (not recorded which). Some clones in this sample may be carry-over from other donors' samples.

CDR3 in amino acids: CASSLLGGSYEQYF. CDR3 in DNA: TGCGCCAGCAGCCTGCTGGGGGGCTCCTACGAGCAGTACTTC. The V gene is TRBV5-1, the J gene TRBJ2-7; TRBD2 is a possible D gene (6 bases). V was pared by 4 bases and J by 0 bases, with 11 bases between. Germline CDR1 reads SGHRS; CDR2 reads YFSETQ. This CDR3 has 14 amino acids. Based on the CDR3 plus reference TRBV5-1 and TRBJ2-7, the full variable domain is KAGVTQTPRYLIKTRGQQVTLSCSPISGHRSVSWYQQTPGQGLQFLFEYFSETQRNKGNFPGRFSGRQFSNSRSEMNVSTLELGDSALYLCASSLLGGSYEQYFGPGTRLTVT.

This clone was detected a few times. This sequence joins TRBV20-1 and TRBJ2-3; TRBD1 might be the D (5 bases). Trimming pared 0 bases from V and 3 bases from J, leaving 31 bases between. Germline loops: CDR1 DFQATT, CDR2 SNEGSKA (reference sequence). This CDR3 spans 21 amino acids. CDR3 DNA sequence: TGCAGTGCTAGAGATCCAGGGTTCGGTGGTTACTCTAGTTTTCGGACAGATACGCAGTATTTT. Translating gives CSARDPGFGGYSSFRTDTQYF.

This clone was counted at least ten times. The rearrangement uses TRBV10-3 and TRBJ1-6, with TRBD1 matching over 12 bases. Losses at the gene ends were 4 bases for V and 1 base for J; bases not matched to a gene: 2. The CDR3 contains 17 residues. Per germline, CDR1 ENHRY and CDR2 SYGVKD. This chain's CDR3 is CAISGGQGASYNSPLHF. For the CDR3, the DNA is TGTGCCATCAGTGGGGGACAGGGGGCGTCCTATAATTCACCCCTCCACTTT.